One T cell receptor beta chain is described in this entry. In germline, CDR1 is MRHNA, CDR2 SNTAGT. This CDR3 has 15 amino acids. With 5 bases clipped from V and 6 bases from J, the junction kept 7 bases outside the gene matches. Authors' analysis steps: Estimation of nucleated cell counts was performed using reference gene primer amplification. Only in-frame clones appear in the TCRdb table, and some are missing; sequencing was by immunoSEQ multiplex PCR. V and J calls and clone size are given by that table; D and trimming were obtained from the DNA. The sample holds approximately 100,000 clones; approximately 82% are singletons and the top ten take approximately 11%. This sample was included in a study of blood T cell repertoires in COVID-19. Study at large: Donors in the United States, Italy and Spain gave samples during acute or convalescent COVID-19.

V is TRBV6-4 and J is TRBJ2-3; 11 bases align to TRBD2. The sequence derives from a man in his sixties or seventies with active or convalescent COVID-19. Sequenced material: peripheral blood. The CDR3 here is CASSQTSGAPDTQYF. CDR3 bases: TGTGCCAGCAGTCAGACTAGCGGGGCCCCGGATACGCAGTATTTT.